The T cell receptor (beta chain) under discussion was sequenced for a study of cytomegalovirus exposure and HLA in healthy donors. The overall study: The use of the same platform for the roughly 130 validation repertoires and the 550 to 850 first-cohort repertoires was reported by a later analysis. Study-wide points: Many donors carried some public TCRs, although rarity characterized most TCR sequences. In vitro experiments confirmed that a few CMV-associated chains were specific for CMV antigens. According to the study, 160 or so TCR beta chains were cytomegalovirus-associated.

V lost 5 bases to trimming and J lost 8 bases, with 21 bases between them. This CDR3 contains 16 residues. Germline V gene sequence: CDR1 MNHEY, CDR2 SMNVEV (reference sequence). The assay was immunoSEQ multiplex PCR, and TCRdb's table has in-frame clones only and misses some. The data show 150,000 to 170,000 clones, with roughly 84% seen just once and about 1.9% held by the top ten. As regards this clone: Its antigen is unknown.

The chain combines TRBV27 with TRBJ1-4; D might be TRBD1 (6 bases). Sequencing was performed on PBMCs. The TCR originated in a human donor in good health. In DNA, the CDR3 is TGTGCCAGCAGTCCCAAGATGGGGGGGGCTCGGGAAAAACTGTTTTTT. Translating it yields CASSPKMGGAREKLFF.